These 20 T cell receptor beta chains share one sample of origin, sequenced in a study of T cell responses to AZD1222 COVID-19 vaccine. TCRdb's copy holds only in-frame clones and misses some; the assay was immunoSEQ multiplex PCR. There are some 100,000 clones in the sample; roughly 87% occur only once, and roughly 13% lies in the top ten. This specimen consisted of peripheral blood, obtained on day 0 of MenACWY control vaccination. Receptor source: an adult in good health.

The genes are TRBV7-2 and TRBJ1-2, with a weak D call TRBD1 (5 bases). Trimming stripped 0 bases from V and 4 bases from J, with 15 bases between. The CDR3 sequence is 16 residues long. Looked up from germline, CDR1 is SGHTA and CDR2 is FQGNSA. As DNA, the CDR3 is TGTGCCAGCAGCTTAGCCGGGGGTGCTCTAACCTATGGCTACACCTTC. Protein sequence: CASSLAGGALTYGYTF.

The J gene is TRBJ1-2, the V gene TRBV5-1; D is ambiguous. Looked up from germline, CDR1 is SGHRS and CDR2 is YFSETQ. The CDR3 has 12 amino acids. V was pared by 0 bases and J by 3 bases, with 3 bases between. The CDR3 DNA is TGCGCCAGCAGCTTGGGAGACTATGGCTACACCTTC. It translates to CASSLGDYGYTF. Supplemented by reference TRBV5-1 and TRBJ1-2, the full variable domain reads KAGVTQTPRYLIKTRGQQVTLSCSPISGHRSVSWYQQTPGQGLQFLFEYFSETQRNKGNFPGRFSGRQFSNSRSEMNVSTLELGDSALYLCASSLGDYGYTFGSGTRLTVV.

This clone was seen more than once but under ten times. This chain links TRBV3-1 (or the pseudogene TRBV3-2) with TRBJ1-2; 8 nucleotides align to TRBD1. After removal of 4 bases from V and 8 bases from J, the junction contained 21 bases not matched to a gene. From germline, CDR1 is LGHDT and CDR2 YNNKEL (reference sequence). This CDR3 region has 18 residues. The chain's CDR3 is CASSLRGSRGRVRTGYTF. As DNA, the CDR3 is TGTGCCAGCAGCCTAAGGGGGTCCAGGGGGCGCGTTCGAACGGGCTACACCTTC.

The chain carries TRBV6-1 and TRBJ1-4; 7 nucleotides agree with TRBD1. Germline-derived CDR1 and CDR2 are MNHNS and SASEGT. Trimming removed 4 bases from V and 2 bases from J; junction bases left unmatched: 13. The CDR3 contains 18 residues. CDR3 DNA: TGTGCCAGCAGTGCCCGACAGGGTAGTTTTTTTACTAATGAAAAACTGTTTTTT. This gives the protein CASSARQGSFFTNEKLFF.

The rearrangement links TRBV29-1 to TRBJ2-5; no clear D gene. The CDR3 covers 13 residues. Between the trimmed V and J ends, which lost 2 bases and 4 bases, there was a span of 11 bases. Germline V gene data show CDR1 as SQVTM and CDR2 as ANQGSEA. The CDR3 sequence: CSVEPQLRETQYF. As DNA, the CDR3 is TGCAGCGTTGAACCCCAATTGCGAGAGACCCAGTACTTC.

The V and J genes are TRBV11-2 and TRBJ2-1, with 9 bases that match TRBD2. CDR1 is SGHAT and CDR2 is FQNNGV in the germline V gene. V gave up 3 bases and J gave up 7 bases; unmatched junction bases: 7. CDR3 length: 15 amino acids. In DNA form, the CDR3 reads TGTGCCAGCAGCTTCGCTAGCGGGGTAGAAAATGAGCAGTTCTTC. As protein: CASSFASGVENEQFF.

Written as DNA, the CDR3 is TGTGCCAGCAGTTTATTCCCCCCCGACAGGTTATTTGATCAGCCCCAGCATTTT. Its translation: CASSLFPPDRLFDQPQHF. The V call is TRBV27, the J call TRBJ1-5, with D perhaps matching TRBD1 (6 bases). V was trimmed by 1 base and J by 5 bases, leaving 21 bases between them. This CDR3 has 18 amino acids. Germline V gene lookup returns CDR1 MNHEY and CDR2 SMNVEV (reference sequence).

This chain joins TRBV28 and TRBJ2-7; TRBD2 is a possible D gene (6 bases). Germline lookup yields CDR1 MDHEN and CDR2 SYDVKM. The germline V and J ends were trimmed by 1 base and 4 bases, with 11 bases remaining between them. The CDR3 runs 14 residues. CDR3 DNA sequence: TGTGCCAGCAGTTTATACGGGCGGGGTTACGAGCAGTACTTC. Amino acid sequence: CASSLYGRGYEQYF.

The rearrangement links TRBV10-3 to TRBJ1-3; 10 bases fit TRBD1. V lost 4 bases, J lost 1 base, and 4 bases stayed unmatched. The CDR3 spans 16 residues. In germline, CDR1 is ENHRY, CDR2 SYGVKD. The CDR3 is CAISVDRGLSGNTIYF. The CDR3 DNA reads TGTGCCATCAGTGTAGACAGGGGGCTTTCTGGAAACACCATATATTTT.

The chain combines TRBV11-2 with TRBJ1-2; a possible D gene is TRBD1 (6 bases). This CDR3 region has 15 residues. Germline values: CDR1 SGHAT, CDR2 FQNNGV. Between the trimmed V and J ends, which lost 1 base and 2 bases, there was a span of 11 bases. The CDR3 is CASSLGQATNYGYTF. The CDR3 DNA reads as TGTGCCAGCAGCTTAGGACAGGCTACCAACTATGGCTACACCTTC. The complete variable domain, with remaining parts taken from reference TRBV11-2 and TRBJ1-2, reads EAGVAQSPRYKIIEKRQSVAFWCNPISGHATLYWYQQILGQGPKLLIQFQNNGVVDDSQLPKDRFSAERLKGVDSTLKIQPAKLEDSAVYLCASSLGQATNYGYTFGSGTRLTVV.

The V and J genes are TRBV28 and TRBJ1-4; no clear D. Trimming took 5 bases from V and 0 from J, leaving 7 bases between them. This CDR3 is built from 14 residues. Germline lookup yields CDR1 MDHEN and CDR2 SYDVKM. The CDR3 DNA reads TGTGCCAGCAGTCCCGGTGCAACTAATGAAAAACTGTTTTTT. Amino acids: CASSPGATNEKLFF.

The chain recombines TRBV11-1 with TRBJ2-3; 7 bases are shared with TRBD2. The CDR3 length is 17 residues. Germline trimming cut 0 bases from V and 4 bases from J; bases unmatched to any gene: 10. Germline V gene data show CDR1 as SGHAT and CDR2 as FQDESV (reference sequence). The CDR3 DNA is TGTGCCAGCAGCTTAGCCCCCGGGAGGAAGGGTGCAGATACGCAGTATTTT. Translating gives CASSLAPGRKGADTQYF.

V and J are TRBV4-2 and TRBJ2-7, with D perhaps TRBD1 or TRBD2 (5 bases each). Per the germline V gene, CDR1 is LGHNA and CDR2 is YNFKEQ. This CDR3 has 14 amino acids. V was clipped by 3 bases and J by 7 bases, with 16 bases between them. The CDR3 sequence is CASSQLRGTGEQYF. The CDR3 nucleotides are TGTGCCAGCAGCCAGTTACGGGGCACGGGGGAGCAGTACTTC.

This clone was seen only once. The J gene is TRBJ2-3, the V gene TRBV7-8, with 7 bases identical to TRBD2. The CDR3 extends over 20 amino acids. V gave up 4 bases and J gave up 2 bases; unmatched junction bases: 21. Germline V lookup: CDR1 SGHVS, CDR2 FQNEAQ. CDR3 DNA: TGTGCCAGCAGCTCGCGGACTAGTTATCACTTGGGAACCTTCACAGATACGCAGTATTTT. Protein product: CASSSRTSYHLGTFTDTQYF.

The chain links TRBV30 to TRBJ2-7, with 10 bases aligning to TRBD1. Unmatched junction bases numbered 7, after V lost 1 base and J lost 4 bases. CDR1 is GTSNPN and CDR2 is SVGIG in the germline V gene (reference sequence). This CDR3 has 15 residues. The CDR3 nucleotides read TGTGCCTGGAGTGGTAGACAGGGGGCGCGATACGAGCAGTACTTC. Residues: CAWSGRQGARYEQYF.

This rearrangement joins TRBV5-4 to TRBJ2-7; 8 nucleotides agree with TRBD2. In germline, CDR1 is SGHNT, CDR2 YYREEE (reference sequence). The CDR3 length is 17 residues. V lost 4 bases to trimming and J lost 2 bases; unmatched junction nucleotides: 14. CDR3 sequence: CASSHTIGLAGAYEQYF. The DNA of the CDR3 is TGTGCCAGCAGCCACACCATAGGGCTAGCGGGCGCCTACGAGCAGTACTTC. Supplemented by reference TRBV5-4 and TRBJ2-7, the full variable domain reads ETGVTQSPTHLIKTRGQQVTLRCSSQSGHNTVSWYQQALGQGPQFIFQYYREEENGRGNFPPRFSGLQFPNYSSELNVNALELDDSALYLCASSHTIGLAGAYEQYFGPGTRLTVT.

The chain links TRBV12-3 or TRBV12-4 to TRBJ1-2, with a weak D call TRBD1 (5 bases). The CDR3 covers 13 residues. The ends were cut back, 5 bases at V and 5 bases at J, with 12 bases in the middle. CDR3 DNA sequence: TGTGCCAGCAGTCAGGGTTCGGGGTATGGCTACACCTTC. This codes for CASSQGSGYGYTF.

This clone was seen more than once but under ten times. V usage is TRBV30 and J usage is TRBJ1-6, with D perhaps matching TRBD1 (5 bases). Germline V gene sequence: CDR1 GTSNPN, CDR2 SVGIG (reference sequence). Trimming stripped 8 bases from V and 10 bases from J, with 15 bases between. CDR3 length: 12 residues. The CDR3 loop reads CAHGGERSPLHF. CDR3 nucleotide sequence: TGTGCCCACGGGGGAGAGAGGTCACCCCTCCACTTT.

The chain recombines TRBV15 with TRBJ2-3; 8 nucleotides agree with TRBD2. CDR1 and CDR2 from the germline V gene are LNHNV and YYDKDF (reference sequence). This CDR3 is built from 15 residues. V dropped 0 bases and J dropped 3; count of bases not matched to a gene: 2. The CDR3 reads CATSRDRGGTDTQYF. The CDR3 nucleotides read TGTGCCACCAGCAGAGACCGGGGGGGAACAGATACGCAGTATTTT.

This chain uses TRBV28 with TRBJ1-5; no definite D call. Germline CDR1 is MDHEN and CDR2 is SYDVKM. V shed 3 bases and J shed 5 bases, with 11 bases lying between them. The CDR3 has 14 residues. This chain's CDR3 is CASSFLGGDQPQHF. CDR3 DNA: TGTGCCAGCAGTTTTCTAGGAGGTGATCAGCCCCAGCATTTT.